This T cell receptor (beta chain) was profiled in a study of blood T cell repertoires in COVID-19. Trimming cost V 5 bases and J 0 bases; bases outside gene matches: 3. CDR3 length: 14 residues. Per the germline V gene, CDR1 is MGHDK and CDR2 is SYGVNS. Seattle patient enrollment occurred during active infection, with longitudinal follow-up thereafter. Per the original methods: Reference gene primer amplification gave nucleated cell count estimates. The data were produced by immunoSEQ multiplex PCR, yet TCRdb's version contains in-frame clones alone and is incomplete. The DNA gave D and trimming, while V, J and clone size come from that table. Seen here are around 260,000 clones, approximately 89% observed once, and the top ten hold around 2.2%.

The J gene is TRBJ1-2, the V gene TRBV25-1, with TRBD1 identical over 7 bases. The receptor's source is a woman between 25 and 40 years old with COVID-19, enrolled during active disease. Source material: peripheral blood. The CDR3 region is CASSKTGTNYGYTF. The CDR3 coding sequence is TGTGCCAGCAGTAAGACAGGGACTAACTATGGCTACACCTTC.